What follows is one T cell receptor beta chain and its context. The source of the sample is a study of blood T cell repertoires in COVID-19. Germline V gene sequence: CDR1 MNHEY, CDR2 SMNVEV (reference sequence). The ends lost 0 bases at V and 1 base at J; junction bases unmatched: 9. The CDR3 runs to 18 residues. Profiled with immunoSEQ multiplex PCR; TCRdb holds only in-frame clones, not every one. The sample yields roughly 68,000 clones, roughly 91% seen once. Sequenced input: peripheral blood. This TCR was sampled from a man aged 35 to 55 with COVID-19, enrolled during active disease. The chain links TRBV27 to TRBJ1-5, with TRBD1 matching over 7 bases. CDR3 coding DNA: TGTGCCAGCAGTTTATCGGGGCGGCACAGGGGAAGCAATCAGCCCCAGCATTTT. This sequence encodes CASSLSGRHRGSNQPQHF.